This T cell receptor (beta chain) was documented in a study of blood T cell repertoires in COVID-19. Across the study: T cells, B-cell-depleted T cells, or PBMCs supplied cDNA or gDNA.

This CDR3 comprises 15 residues. Germline V gene lookup returns CDR1 MDHEN and CDR2 SYDVKM. The J segment lost 0 bases and the V segment lost 10 bases, leaving 9 bases of the junction unmatched. In the study's own analysis: The authors estimated nucleated cell counts from reference gene primer amplification. Sequencing used immunoSEQ multiplex PCR; TCRdb keeps in-frame clones, though not all of them. D and trimming come from the DNA, and the V and J calls and clone size come from that table. The data show tens of thousands of clones, 80% to 95% seen once. This clonotype was sampled from a human donor with active COVID-19. The donor label of this sample is uncertain. The specimen sequenced was peripheral blood. The chain uses TRBV28 and TRBJ2-7; 10 nucleotides align to TRBD1. CDR3: CATRGQGKGSYEQYF. In DNA, the CDR3 is TGTGCCACCAGGGGACAGGGGAAGGGCTCCTACGAGCAGTACTTC.